Listed below are T cell receptor beta chains from one sample, sequenced in a study of OX40 agonist ivuxolimab in advanced cancers. The data were produced by immunoSEQ multiplex PCR, yet TCRdb's version contains in-frame clones alone and is incomplete. The sample shows under 40,000 clones, over 80% of them seen only once. Sequenced here: CD4+ or CD8+ T cells sorted from blood, sampled in a trial of the OX40 agonist ivuxolimab. These TCRs come from an adult with an advanced solid tumor such as melanoma, head and neck, liver or kidney cancer. The CDR3 runs from the conserved cysteine through the conserved F or W. Fields, in order: V gene, D gene, J gene, clone size, CDR3 protein, CDR3 DNA. The D gene is left open where the match is weak. Rows may omit the clone size; those that give it use once, few, many or a size class.

TRBV4-1	-	TRBJ1-1	-	CASSPTLVGVGNTEAFF	TGCGCCAGCAGCCCAACCTTAGTGGGGGTAGGGAACACTGAAGCTTTCTTT
TRBV28	-	TRBJ2-7	once	CASSLSSGASEQYF	TGTGCCAGCAGTTTATCCTCGGGCGCATCTGAGCAGTACTTC
TRBV9	-	TRBJ2-1	-	CASSVGPGASYNEQFF	TGTGCCAGCAGCGTAGGACCCGGGGCCTCCTACAATGAGCAGTTCTTC
TRBV7-3	TRBD2	TRBJ2-1	-	CASSPQTGTSSYNEQFF	TGTGCCAGCAGCCCTCAAACCGGGACTAGCTCCTACAATGAGCAGTTCTTC
TRBV28	-	TRBJ2-1	-	CASSSLWGSGGGETETYNEQFF	TGTGCCAGCAGTTCCTTATGGGGTTCTGGGGGCGGCGAGACAGAAACCTACAATGAGCAGTTCTTC
TRBV7-3	-	TRBJ2-1	-	CASSLYPGAGEQFF	TGTGCCAGCAGCTTATATCCGGGAGCCGGTGAGCAGTTCTTC
TRBV6-5	TRBD1	TRBJ2-5	once	CASTTGGGGETQYF	TGTGCCAGCACGACAGGGGGCGGAGGAGAGACCCAGTACTTC
TRBV19	TRBD2	TRBJ2-7	-	CASRTIAGDLYEQYF	TGTGCCAGTAGAACAATAGCGGGAGATCTTTACGAGCAGTACTTC
TRBV4-3	-	TRBJ1-3	-	CASSQDTGNSGNTIYF	TGCGCCAGCAGCCAAGATACAGGAAACTCTGGAAACACCATATATTTT
TRBV27	-	TRBJ1-2	-	CASSYGRVNYGYTF	TGTGCCAGCAGTTATGGACGGGTTAACTATGGCTACACCTTC
TRBV11-2	TRBD1	TRBJ1-2	-	CASSKPGTGHNYGYTF	TGTGCCAGCAGCAAACCCGGGACAGGCCACAACTATGGCTACACCTTC
TRBV28	TRBD2	TRBJ2-2	-	CASSPGGGTGELFF	TGTGCCAGCAGCCCCGGGGGGGGCACCGGGGAGCTGTTTTTT
TRBV27	TRBD1	TRBJ1-1	-	CASSLTGGSTEAFF	TGTGCCAGCAGCCTGACAGGGGGATCCACTGAAGCTTTCTTT
TRBV18	TRBD2	TRBJ2-1	-	CASSSSGRHVYEQFF	TGTGCCAGCTCGTCTAGCGGGAGGCACGTTTATGAGCAGTTCTTC
TRBV7-3	-	TRBJ2-2	-	CASSLKVGGSGELFF	TGTGCCAGCAGCTTAAAAGTAGGAGGGTCCGGGGAGCTGTTTTTT
TRBV4-3	-	TRBJ1-3	once	CASSQDLGAWGNTIYF	TGCGCCAGCAGCCAAGATCTAGGGGCGTGGGGAAACACCATATATTTT
TRBV6-5	-	TRBJ2-7	-	CASSLGNNYEQYF	TGTGCCAGCAGTTTAGGAAACAACTACGAGCAGTACTTC
TRBV10-2	TRBD2	TRBJ2-5	-	CASSERTSGRGETQYF	TGCGCCAGCAGTGAGAGGACTAGCGGCCGCGGGGAGACCCAGTACTTC
TRBV14	TRBD2	TRBJ2-1	-	CASRLAGGPYNEQFF	TGTGCCAGCAGGTTAGCGGGAGGGCCCTACAATGAGCAGTTCTTC
TRBV10-3	-	TRBJ2-7	-	CAISESAYEQYF	TGTGCCATCAGTGAGTCAGCCTACGAGCAGTACTTC
TRBV27	TRBD1	TRBJ1-4	-	CASSFSAGTAFEKLFF	TGTGCCAGCAGTTTTAGCGCCGGGACAGCTTTTGAAAAACTGTTTTTT
TRBV9	-	TRBJ2-3	once	CASSVVVSGVSDTQYF	TGTGCCAGCAGCGTAGTTGTGTCAGGTGTGTCAGATACGCAGTATTTT
TRBV2	-	TRBJ2-7	-	CASSEADWLAESSYEQYF	TGTGCCAGCAGTGAAGCAGATTGGTTAGCTGAGAGCTCCTACGAGCAGTACTTC
TRBV19	-	TRBJ2-1	once	CASSSNSYNEQFF	TGTGCCAGTAGTTCCAATTCCTACAATGAGCAGTTCTTC
TRBV6-5	-	TRBJ2-2	-	CASSYSTPGELFF	TGTGCCAGCAGTTACTCAACACCCGGGGAGCTGTTTTTT
TRBV4-1	-	TRBJ2-7	-	CASSQEDRWEQYF	TGCGCCAGCAGCCAGGAAGACAGGTGGGAGCAGTACTTC
TRBV4-1	-	TRBJ1-6	-	CASSQDPGPNSPLHF	TGCGCCAGCAGCCAAGACCCGGGACCAAATTCACCCCTCCACTTT
TRBV7-2	TRBD2	TRBJ2-7	-	CASSWGTSGPQPQGEQYF	TGTGCCAGCAGCTGGGGGACTAGCGGGCCTCAACCCCAGGGCGAGCAGTACTTC
TRBV5-4	TRBD2	TRBJ2-7	-	CASSVAGGPYEQYF	TGTGCCAGCAGTGTAGCGGGAGGGCCTTACGAGCAGTACTTC
TRBV28	TRBD2	TRBJ2-3	-	CASSLVVAGVTDTQYF	TGTGCCAGCAGTTTGGTGGTAGCGGGAGTAACAGATACGCAGTATTTT
TRBV7-9	TRBD1	TRBJ2-1	-	CASLTWTGALYNEQFF	TGTGCCAGCCTGACCTGGACAGGGGCCTTATACAATGAGCAGTTCTTC
TRBV6-6	-	TRBJ2-7	-	CASSYGAAYTYEQYF	TGTGCCAGCAGTTACGGGGCGGCCTACACCTACGAGCAGTACTTC
TRBV7-9	-	TRBJ1-2	-	CASSLAQEWNYGYTF	TGTGCCAGCAGCTTAGCTCAGGAGTGGAACTATGGCTACACCTTC
TRBV7-9	-	TRBJ1-1	once	CASSSGSEAFF	TGTGCCAGCAGCTCCGGATCTGAAGCTTTCTTT
TRBV11-3	-	TRBJ2-2	once	CASSLRGNTGELFF	TGTGCCAGCAGCCTTCGAGGGAACACCGGGGAGCTGTTTTTT
TRBV4-2	TRBD1	TRBJ1-2	-	CASSQEQGAGDGYTF	TGTGCCAGCAGCCAAGAACAGGGGGCGGGTGATGGCTACACCTTC
TRBV6-5	-	TRBJ2-7	-	CASSYSGRGSHEQYF	TGTGCCAGCAGTTACTCGGGCAGGGGTAGCCACGAGCAGTACTTC
TRBV9	-	TRBJ1-2	-	CASSQTWTSRVYGYTF	TGTGCCAGCAGCCAGACGTGGACGTCGAGGGTTTATGGCTACACCTTC
TRBV6-5	-	TRBJ1-1	-	CASSYSASWYTEAFF	TGTGCCAGCAGTTACTCGGCATCATGGTACACTGAAGCTTTCTTT
TRBV2	TRBD2	TRBJ2-1	-	CASGFPAGGINEQFF	TGTGCCAGCGGGTTCCCAGCGGGAGGGATCAATGAGCAGTTCTTC
TRBV7-6	-	TRBJ1-1	-	CASSLMVMNTEAFF	TGTGCCAGCAGCTTAATGGTCATGAACACTGAAGCTTTCTTT
TRBV28	TRBD1	TRBJ1-2	-	CASSITGGDYGYTF	TGTGCCAGCAGTATCACAGGGGGCGACTATGGCTACACCTTC
TRBV5-4	TRBD1	TRBJ1-2	-	CASSSGQGDGYTF	TGTGCCAGCAGCTCGGGACAGGGGGATGGCTACACCTTC
TRBV18	TRBD1	TRBJ2-3	-	CASSPGQGPITDTQYF	TGTGCCAGCTCACCTGGACAGGGACCTATCACAGATACGCAGTATTTT
TRBV7-6	TRBD1	TRBJ2-7	-	CASSLRYSGTGEYEQYF	TGTGCCAGCAGCTTAAGATATTCCGGGACAGGGGAATACGAGCAGTACTTC
TRBV5-4	-	TRBJ1-1	once	CASSLSRAMNTEAFF	TGTGCCAGCAGCTTGAGCAGGGCAATGAACACTGAAGCTTTCTTT
TRBV1	-	TRBJ1-5	-	CTSSPRGRNQPQHF	TGCACCAGCAGCCCTAGGGGCCGCAATCAGCCCCAGCATTTT
TRBV28	-	TRBJ1-2	-	CASKPWDGRSYGYTF	TGTGCCAGCAAACCGTGGGACGGGAGGAGTTATGGCTACACCTTC
TRBV6-5	-	TRBJ2-2	-	CASSYHTTNTGELFF	TGTGCCAGCAGTTACCACACGACGAACACCGGGGAGCTGTTTTTT
TRBV2	-	TRBJ2-2	-	CASSATIARTNTGELFF	TGTGCCAGCAGTGCTACTATCGCCCGAACGAACACCGGGGAGCTGTTTTTT
TRBV14	-	TRBJ2-1	-	CASSQAGFRQSYNEQFF	TGTGCCAGCAGCCAAGCAGGATTCCGGCAATCCTACAATGAGCAGTTCTTC
TRBV2	-	TRBJ2-2	-	CASSGGARVNTGELFF	TGTGCCAGCAGCGGGGGCGCGAGGGTTAACACCGGGGAGCTGTTTTTT
TRBV4-1	-	TRBJ2-7	-	CASSQDRGSSYEQYF	TGCGCCAGCAGCCAAGACAGGGGAAGTTCCTACGAGCAGTACTTC